The 30 T cell receptor beta chains reported below all come from one sample, sequenced in a study of identical twins. MiXCR was run by TCRdb on the 5' RACE reads, yielding one entry per CDR3 protein. The data show around 570,000 distinct CDR3 sequences, with just under 10% seen just once and under 3% held by the top ten. These same records also appear under a second study, on yellow fever vaccine responses in identical twins.

Sequenced input: PBMCs. The receptors here all came from a young woman in good health.

In this sample, this clonotype turned up a few times. This sequence joins TRBV11-2 and TRBJ2-2; D ambiguous. The CDR3 has 11 amino acids. Germline CDR1 is SGHAT and CDR2 is FQNNGV. Trimming removed 6 bases from V and 7 bases from J, with 6 bases in between. The CDR3 reads CASRSLGELFF. DNA of the CDR3: TGTGCCAGCAGATCCCTCGGGGAGCTGTTTTTT.

This chain connects TRBV6-5 to TRBJ1-1, with 10 positions matching TRBD1. The CDR3 contains 15 residues. Germline V CDR1 and CDR2: MNHEY, SVGAGI. Trimming took 4 bases from V and 10 from J; bases not matched to a gene: 12. CDR3 protein: CASSSPGQGMGGAFF. In nucleotides, the CDR3 is TGTGCCAGCAGTTCTCCGGGACAGGGGATGGGGGGAGCTTTCTTT.

This clonotype was observed a handful of times. The chain recombines TRBV20-1 with TRBJ1-5; 7 bases align to TRBD1. The CDR3 runs 15 residues. V shed 3 bases, J shed 0 bases, and the junction held 5 bases outside the gene matches. The germline V gene encodes CDR1 DFQATT and CDR2 SNEGSKA (reference sequence). The DNA of the CDR3 is TGCAGTGCTAGCCAAGGACAGGTTAGCAATCAGCCCCAGCATTTT. Amino acids: CSASQGQVSNQPQHF.

In its sample, this clonotype was seen a few times. The V call is TRBV30, the J call TRBJ2-7; D may be TRBD1 (5 bases). This CDR3 has 13 residues. Trimming took off 3 bases at V and 13 bases at J, with 22 bases between the two ends. Germline V gene data show CDR1 as GTSNPN and CDR2 as SVGIG (reference sequence). The CDR3 nucleotides are TGTGCCTGGAGGACAGATCCCTCTACTTCGTTCTACTTC. Its protein product is CAWRTDPSTSFYF.

This clonotype was counted ten times or more. The gene calls are TRBV4-2 and TRBJ2-2; no clear D. The CDR3 extends over 14 amino acids. Trimming shortened V by 4 bases and J by 3 bases, and 9 bases separated the two germline ends. Germline CDR1 and CDR2: LGHNA and YNFKEQ. Written as DNA, the CDR3 is TGTGCCAGCAGCCCAGGTTTGGACACCGGGGAGCTGTTTTTT. Protein sequence: CASSPGLDTGELFF.

Only a few counts were recorded for this clonotype. This chain joins TRBV5-6 and TRBJ2-1; 9 nucleotides agree with TRBD1. The germline V gene encodes CDR1 SGHDT and CDR2 YYEEEE. Losses at the gene ends were 3 bases for V and 9 bases for J; bases not matched to a gene: 13. This CDR3 comprises 16 residues. The CDR3 DNA is TGTGCCAGCAGCTCCTACCCGACAGGGGGTCCACGTGAGCAGTTCTTC. This codes for CASSSYPTGGPREQFF.

This clonotype was detected a few times. This chain connects TRBV7-9 to TRBJ2-3, with TRBD2 matching 9 bases. The germline CDR1 and CDR2 sequences are SEHNR and FQNEAQ (reference sequence). Trimming cost V 6 bases and J 7 bases; bases outside gene matches: 14. This CDR3 is 16 amino acids long. CDR3 amino acids: CASRPGTSYGDHTQYF. DNA for the CDR3: TGTGCCAGCAGGCCCGGGACTAGCTATGGGGACCATACGCAGTATTTT.

The genes are TRBV20-1 and TRBJ2-7, with a possible D match to TRBD1 (5 bases). V lost 1 base to trimming and J lost 3 bases, with 10 bases between them. Germline loops: CDR1 DFQATT, CDR2 SNEGSKA (reference sequence). This CDR3 has 13 residues. CDR3 sequence reads: CSARGGHRYEQYF. CDR3 bases: TGCAGTGCTAGAGGGGGCCACCGCTACGAGCAGTACTTC.

This chain connects TRBV7-8 to TRBJ2-5; a possible D gene is TRBD1 (6 bases). The CDR3 has 15 amino acids. Germline loops: CDR1 SGHVS, CDR2 FQNEAQ. The V gene lost 3 bases and the J gene lost 4 bases, with 15 bases spanning the gap. This chain's CDR3 is CASSFQGGRGETQYF. In DNA, the CDR3 is TGTGCCAGCAGCTTCCAAGGGGGAAGGGGAGAGACCCAGTACTTC.

On this clonotype itself: A junction boundary mismatches the germline segment, possibly from a read error. The chain combines TRBV11-1 with TRBJ1-6, with 9 bases lining up with TRBD1. This CDR3 is 14 amino acids long. From germline, CDR1 is SGHAT and CDR2 FQDESV (reference sequence). The CDR3 nucleotides read TGTGCCAGCAGCCCCGACAGGGGGTTTTCACCCCCCCACTTT. This translates into CASSPDRGFSPPHF.

V and J are TRBV3-1 and TRBJ2-5; 11 nucleotides agree with TRBD1. Per germline, CDR1 LGHDT and CDR2 YNNKEL (reference sequence). Germline trimming cut 5 bases from V and 1 base from J; bases unmatched to any gene: 6. The CDR3 runs to 16 residues. CDR3 residues: CASSSRTGGFQETQYF. The CDR3 coding sequence is TGTGCCAGCAGCTCCCGGACAGGGGGCTTCCAAGAGACCCAGTACTTC.

This clonotype was observed a handful of times. This chain joins TRBV20-1 and TRBJ2-5; D is perhaps TRBD1 (6 bases). The CDR3 has 15 amino acids. The germline V gene has CDR1 DFQATT and CDR2 SNEGSKA (reference sequence). V was trimmed by 1 base and J by 2 bases, leaving 14 bases between them. The CDR3 loop is CSARVGQGWQETQYF. The CDR3 region has the DNA TGCAGTGCTAGAGTAGGGCAGGGGTGGCAAGAGACCCAGTACTTC.

The chain employs TRBV20-1 and TRBJ2-7, with 10 nucleotides matching TRBD2. V gave up 0 bases and J gave up 3 bases; unmatched junction bases: 8. CDR3 length: 16 amino acids. Looked up from germline, CDR1 is DFQATT and CDR2 is SNEGSKA (reference sequence). The CDR3 DNA sequence: TGCAGTGCTAGAGATACTAGCGGGGCACCCAGCTACGAGCAGTACTTC. It yields the protein CSARDTSGAPSYEQYF.

The chain carries TRBV9 and TRBJ2-2, with 8 bases matching TRBD2. The CDR3 is made up of 18 amino acids. CDR1 and CDR2 (germline): SGDLS, YYNGEE. With 0 bases clipped from V and 0 bases from J, the junction kept 7 bases outside the gene matches. The CDR3 here is CASSVVTSGGANTGELFF. CDR3 nucleotides: TGTGCCAGCAGCGTAGTTACCAGCGGGGGAGCGAACACCGGGGAGCTGTTTTTT.

This clonotype occurred a few times. The chain is built from TRBV5-1 and TRBJ2-1; D unresolved. Looked up from germline, CDR1 is SGHRS and CDR2 is YFSETQ. V was shortened by 4 bases and J by 4 bases, with 9 bases between the two germline ends. This CDR3 is built from 13 residues. This CDR3 reads CASSTRRYNEQFF. For the CDR3, the DNA is TGCGCCAGCAGCACAAGACGGTACAATGAGCAGTTCTTC.

To note about this clonotype: This clone may be a read error of a much larger clone one base away. V and J are TRBV7-2 and TRBJ2-1; a possible D gene is TRBD1 (6 bases). Germline assignment: CDR1 SGHTA and CDR2 FQGNSA. The CDR3 sequence is 15 residues long. CDR3: CASSMDSSPQWEQSF. The CDR3 DNA reads as TGTGCCAGCAGCATGGACAGTTCCCCTCAATGGGAGCAGTCCTTC.

This clonotype was found many times. The gene calls are TRBV7-6 and TRBJ1-1, with 9 nucleotides matching TRBD1. CDR1 and CDR2 from the germline V gene are SGHVS and FNYEAQ. The CDR3 runs to 15 residues. V lost 4 bases and J lost 0; bases outside the gene matches: 3. CDR3 bases: TGTGCCAGCAGCTCTGGACAGGGGATGAACACTGAAGCTTTCTTT. Its protein product is CASSSGQGMNTEAFF.

At least ten counts were recorded for this clonotype. The gene calls are TRBV20-1 and TRBJ2-7; D is uncertain. Trimming removed 4 bases from V and 3 bases from J, with 13 bases in between. The CDR3 contains 13 residues. Germline CDR1 reads DFQATT; CDR2 reads SNEGSKA (reference sequence). The CDR3 loop is CSATLRTYYEQYF. As DNA, the CDR3 is TGCAGTGCTACTCTTCGCACCTACTACGAGCAGTACTTC.

Concerning this clonotype itself: Germline and junction disagree at one end, which may indicate a read error. The chain joins TRBV11-1 to TRBJ2-6; the D call may be TRBD1 or TRBD2 (5 bases each). Per the germline V gene, CDR1 is SGHAT and CDR2 is FQDESV (reference sequence). The CDR3 is 18 residues long. CDR3 amino acids: CASSGRSGGGSGANVLTF. The CDR3 nucleotides read TGTGCCAGCAGCGGGCGGTCCGGAGGAGGTTCTGGGGCCAACGTCCTGACCTTC. The full variable domain, completed using reference TRBV11-1 and TRBJ2-6, is EAEVAQSPRYKITEKSQAVAFWCDPISGHATLYWYRQILGQGPELLVQFQDESVVDDSQLPKDRFSAERLKGVDSTLKIQPAELGDSAMYLCASSGRSGGGSGANVLTFGAGSRLTVL.

This clonotype occurred many times. The chain is built from TRBV5-4 and TRBJ1-6, with D tentatively TRBD1 (5 bases). Trimming stripped 0 bases from V and 0 bases from J, with 16 bases between. CDR3 size: 19 residues. Looked up from germline, CDR1 is SGHNT and CDR2 is YYREEE (reference sequence). The CDR3 sequence is CASSLGRDGSFSYNSPLHF. The CDR3 DNA reads TGTGCCAGCAGCTTGGGCAGGGACGGGTCGTTCTCCTATAATTCACCCCTCCACTTT.

This clonotype was found many times. The CDR3 coding sequence is TGTGCCAGCAGCCAAGTCGGTTGGGGGACAGCCAGCTCCTACGAGCAGTACTTC. Residues: CASSQVGWGTASSYEQYF. The gene calls are TRBV4-2 and TRBJ2-7; 7 bases agree with TRBD1. V lost 1 base to trimming and J lost 0 bases; unmatched junction nucleotides: 12. CDR1 is LGHNA and CDR2 is YNFKEQ in the germline V gene. CDR3 length: 18 residues.

This clonotype was detected only a few times. The DNA for the CDR3 is TGTGCCAGCGCACGAGAGACCCAGTACTTC. It encodes CASARETQYF. This rearrangement joins TRBV7-9 to TRBJ2-5; D is unresolved. The CDR3 contains 10 residues. Trimming cost V 8 bases and J 4 bases, with 5 bases left between them. The germline V gene encodes CDR1 SEHNR and CDR2 FQNEAQ (reference sequence).

The chain combines TRBV4-1 with TRBJ2-7, with D tentatively TRBD1 (6 bases). V was shortened by 1 base and J by 3 bases, with 19 bases between the two germline ends. The CDR3 is 17 residues long. Germline CDR1 reads MGHRA; CDR2 reads YSYEKL. The CDR3 loop is CASSQAGGVGGLYEQYF. CDR3 nucleotides: TGCGCCAGCAGCCAAGCCGGAGGAGTTGGGGGCCTCTACGAGCAGTACTTC.

The chain combines TRBV27 with TRBJ1-1; the match to TRBD1 covers 10 bases. V gave up 3 bases and J gave up 0 bases; unmatched junction bases: 7. Germline V gene lookup returns CDR1 MNHEY and CDR2 SMNVEV (reference sequence). This CDR3 is 17 amino acids long. The CDR3 DNA follows: TGTGCCAGCAGTTTTTCCGGGACAGGGGTCATGAACACTGAAGCTTTCTTT. Its translation: CASSFSGTGVMNTEAFF.

The table lists this clonotype with a few counts. J is TRBJ2-6 and V is TRBV6-2 or TRBV6-3; D call uncertain. The CDR3 runs to 15 residues. V lost 2 bases, J lost 0 bases, and 5 bases lay in between. Germline CDR1 MNHEY, CDR2 SVGEGT. CDR3 sequence: CASSYDASGANVLTF. DNA of the CDR3: TGTGCCAGCAGTTACGATGCCTCTGGGGCCAACGTCCTGACTTTC.

There are many counts of this clonotype. The chain combines TRBV6-2 or TRBV6-3 with TRBJ2-4; TRBD2 aligns across 7 bases. Germline CDR1 is MNHEY and CDR2 is SVGEGT. This CDR3 contains 18 residues. The V segment lost 6 bases and the J segment 2 bases; nucleotides outside the gene matches: 16. In nucleotides, the CDR3 is TGTGCCAGCAGGGAGGCGGGAGCGTCTCGTGAAACCAAAAACATTCAGTACTTC. Translating gives CASREAGASRETKNIQYF.

The chain is built from TRBV4-1 and TRBJ2-2; weak D call: TRBD1 (6 bases). V gave up 0 bases and J gave up 0 bases, with 26 bases separating them. Germline V CDR1 and CDR2: MGHRA, YSYEKL. The CDR3 is 22 residues long. CDR3 bases: TGCGCCAGCAGCCAAGAACCCTTAGAACCGGACAGTCAGCGCGCGAACACCGGGGAGCTGTTTTTT. Residues: CASSQEPLEPDSQRANTGELFF.

The V gene is TRBV11-3, the J gene TRBJ2-5, with D perhaps matching TRBD1 or TRBD2 (5 bases each). Per the germline V gene, CDR1 is SGHNT and CDR2 is YENEEA. Trimming cost V 1 base and J 1 base, with 10 bases left between them. The CDR3 loop spans 15 amino acids. CDR3: CASSLGRDPQETQYF. The DNA of the CDR3 is TGTGCCAGCAGCTTAGGTCGGGACCCCCAAGAGACCCAGTACTTC.

The chain recombines TRBV27 with TRBJ2-7; weak D call: TRBD1 (7 bases). Germline V gene lookup returns CDR1 MNHEY and CDR2 SMNVEV (reference sequence). V was clipped by 8 bases and J by 2 bases, with 22 bases between them. CDR3 length: 16 amino acids. CDR3 protein: CASFSPGAGGPYEQYF. The DNA for the CDR3 is TGTGCCAGCTTTTCCCCCGGCGCAGGGGGGCCCTACGAGCAGTACTTC.

The chain couples TRBV14 to TRBJ2-5, with 9 bases matching TRBD2. The ends lost 1 base at V and 3 bases at J; junction bases unmatched: 3. CDR1 SGHDN and CDR2 FVKESK come from the germline V gene. This CDR3 spans 15 amino acids. As DNA, the CDR3 is TGTGCCAGCAGCCAAGTTAGCGGGAGAGAAGAGACCCAGTACTTC. Its translation: CASSQVSGREETQYF.